A selection of T cell receptor beta chains follows, all from one sample in a study of T cell clusters in autoimmune cytopenias. No DNA is given; TCRdb re-called the multiplex PCR reads and lists each CDR3 protein once. This sample's table reports roughly 6,500 distinct CDR3 sequences. This sample also belongs to another study, concerning T cell repertoires in aging, cancer and after chemotherapy.

The sample was peripheral blood. The receptors shown here come from a human donor in good health. Each CDR3 is given with its conserved first and last residue. Clone size, where shown, is once, few, many, or a class for clones that have expanded.

j_call v_call clone_size cdr3_aa
TRBJ2-3 TRBV19 medium-sized CASSTPESGAEDTQYF
TRBJ1-2 TRBV12-3/TRBV12-4 medium-sized CASSLKGALGYGYTF
TRBJ2-3 TRBV6-1 medium-sized CASSERAGGADTQYF
TRBJ2-1 TRBV24-1 . CATSDRKRSYNEQFF
TRBJ2-4 TRBV7-2 . CASSSGTPRHIQYF
TRBJ2-2 TRBV4-1 . CASRPTGANTGELFF
TRBJ2-3 TRBV7-2 . CASSLSIRGPGTDTQYF
TRBJ1-5 TRBV6-6 medium-sized CASSSQENQPQHF
TRBJ2-2 TRBV6-4 . CASRREGSTGELFF
TRBJ1-6 TRBV6-5 medium-sized CASSYAGENSPLHF
TRBJ2-3 TRBV5-4 . CASSQAAGVTDTQYF
TRBJ2-7 TRBV19 medium-sized CASSEGYHSYEQYF
TRBJ1-6 TRBV19 medium-sized CASSIVGDAVSPLHF
TRBJ2-3 TRBV19 medium-sized CASSIGGGGASTDTQYF
TRBJ2-7 TRBV6-4 . CASSWGEGPGYEQYF
TRBJ2-7 TRBV5-4 medium-sized CASSPSGTYYEQYF
TRBJ1-1 TRBV5-6 medium-sized CASSPAGNTEAFF
TRBJ2-3 TRBV15 . CATSRQGAADTQYF